Presented here are 20 T cell receptor beta chains from one specimen sequenced in a study of OX40 agonist ivuxolimab in advanced cancers. Assay: immunoSEQ multiplex PCR; the TCRdb copy retains only in-frame clones and omits some. The table includes just under 65,000 clones, 75% to 90% detected once. Sample: CD4+ or CD8+ T cells sorted from blood, taken in a trial of the OX40 agonist ivuxolimab. The source of these receptors is an adult with an advanced solid tumor such as melanoma, head and neck, liver or kidney cancer.

This clone was seen a few times. The V call is TRBV2, the J call TRBJ2-3; possibly TRBD1 or TRBD2 for D (5 bases each). Per germline, CDR1 SNHLY and CDR2 FYNNEI. This CDR3 spans 13 amino acids. V shed 6 bases and J shed 2 bases, with 9 bases lying between them. The CDR3: CASRDGATDTQYF. The CDR3 bases are TGTGCCAGCAGAGACGGGGCCACAGATACGCAGTATTTT. Full variable domain (missing parts from reference TRBV2 and TRBJ2-3): EPEVTQTPSHQVTQMGQEVILRCVPISNHLYFYWYRQILGQKVEFLVSFYNNEISEKSEIFDDQFSVERPDGSNFTLKIRSTKLEDSAMYFCASRDGATDTQYFGPGTRLTVL.

The genes are TRBV6-6 and TRBJ1-4; 8 bases map to TRBD1. The J segment lost 7 bases and the V segment lost 2 bases, leaving 6 bases of the junction unmatched. Per the germline V gene, CDR1 is MNHNY and CDR2 is SVGAGI (reference sequence). This CDR3 has 15 residues. Written as DNA, the CDR3 is TGTGCCAGCAGTTACCCTCAGGGGGCAGGTGAAAAACTGTTTTTT. The encoded protein is CASSYPQGAGEKLFF.

The rearrangement links TRBV5-4 to TRBJ2-7; tentatively, D is TRBD1 or TRBD2 (5 bases each). Germline-derived CDR1 and CDR2 are SGHNT and YYREEE (reference sequence). Trimming shortened V by 3 bases and J by 0 bases, and 13 bases separated the two germline ends. The CDR3 loop spans 15 amino acids. The CDR3 spells CASSSTRGASYEQYF. In DNA, the CDR3 is TGTGCCAGCAGCTCTACCCGGGGCGCCTCCTACGAGCAGTACTTC. Supplemented by reference TRBV5-4 and TRBJ2-7, the full variable domain reads ETGVTQSPTHLIKTRGQQVTLRCSSQSGHNTVSWYQQALGQGPQFIFQYYREEENGRGNFPPRFSGLQFPNYSSELNVNALELDDSALYLCASSSTRGASYEQYFGPGTRLTVT.

This clone was found a few times. J is TRBJ1-5 and V is TRBV6-1, with 8 bases fitting TRBD1. V was clipped by 4 bases and J by 2 bases; unmatched bases: 7. The germline V gene encodes CDR1 MNHNS and CDR2 SASEGT. The CDR3 length is 16 residues. The CDR3 DNA reads as TGTGCCAGCAGTGCCCTTGGGACAGGCGGCAATCAGCCCCAGCATTTT. It yields the protein CASSALGTGGNQPQHF.

The rearrangement links TRBV15 to TRBJ2-1; 10 nucleotides match TRBD2. V dropped 0 bases and J dropped 7; count of bases not matched to a gene: 9. CDR3 length equals 17 residues. Germline CDR1 LNHNV, CDR2 YYDKDF (reference sequence). CDR3 protein: CATSRDRASGSSNEQFF. For the CDR3, the DNA is TGTGCCACCAGCAGAGATCGGGCTAGCGGGAGTTCGAATGAGCAGTTCTTC. Together with reference TRBV15 and TRBJ2-1, the CDR3 gives the full variable domain: DAMVIQNPRYQVTQFGKPVTLSCSQTLNHNVMYWYQQKSSQAPKLLFHYYDKDFNNEADTPDNFQSRRPNTSFCFLDIRSPGLGDTAMYLCATSRDRASGSSNEQFFGPGTRLTVL.

The chain is built from TRBV5-1 and TRBJ1-1; TRBD1 is a possible D gene (6 bases). CDR1 and CDR2 from the germline V gene are SGHRS and YFSETQ. This CDR3 has 13 amino acids. V shed 5 bases and J shed 5 bases, with 13 bases lying between them. This CDR3 reads CASRTTGRTEAFF. CDR3 DNA sequence: TGCGCCAGCAGGACCACAGGGCGGACTGAAGCTTTCTTT.

The chain has TRBV10-3 and TRBJ2-3, with D unresolved. Germline CDR1 ENHRY, CDR2 SYGVKD. V dropped 4 bases and J dropped 4 bases, with 12 bases sitting between them. CDR3 size: 14 residues. CDR3 sequence: CAISVGVAADTQYF. CDR3 in DNA: TGTGCCATCAGTGTGGGCGTCGCAGCAGATACGCAGTATTTT.

This rearrangement joins TRBV28 to TRBJ2-3; 9 positions match TRBD1. Germline loops: CDR1 MDHEN, CDR2 SYDVKM. Losses at the gene ends were 8 bases for V and 4 bases for J; bases not matched to a gene: 4. The CDR3 is made up of 13 amino acids. The CDR3 DNA reads TGTGCCAGCCGTCGACAGGGGGCAGATACGCAGTATTTT. It is translated as CASRRQGADTQYF.

The chain couples TRBV2 to TRBJ1-2, with 8 nucleotides matching TRBD1. There are 14 residues in the CDR3. Germline V lookup: CDR1 SNHLY, CDR2 FYNNEI. After removal of 5 bases from V and 6 bases from J, the junction contained 8 bases not matched to a gene. The CDR3 region is CASSQGQGGNGYTF. Here the CDR3 DNA reads TGTGCCAGCAGTCAAGGACAGGGTGGGAATGGCTACACCTTC.

This chain joins TRBV11-2 and TRBJ2-1, with no clear D. This CDR3 has 13 residues. CDR1 SGHAT and CDR2 FQNNGV come from the germline V gene. Trimming took off 5 bases at V and 0 bases at J, with 5 bases between the two ends. CDR3 nucleotides: TGTGCCAGCAGCGGAAGCTCCTACAATGAGCAGTTCTTC. This gives the protein CASSGSSYNEQFF.

The gene calls are TRBV5-1 and TRBJ2-3; 9 bases are shared with TRBD2. Germline values: CDR1 SGHRS, CDR2 YFSETQ. V shed 3 bases, J shed 8 bases, and the junction held 7 bases outside the gene matches. This CDR3 is built from 14 residues. The CDR3 protein is CASSSIAGEGTQYF. The CDR3 bases are TGCGCCAGCAGCTCAATAGCGGGAGAGGGTACGCAGTATTTT.

The genes are TRBV28 and TRBJ1-1; D gene unclear. The germline V and J ends were trimmed by 6 bases and 4 bases, with 21 bases remaining between them. The CDR3 consists of 16 residues. Germline values: CDR1 MDHEN, CDR2 SYDVKM. The CDR3 protein is CASSHGGWTGLTEAFF. The CDR3 region has the DNA TGTGCCAGCAGCCACGGAGGTTGGACTGGACTCACTGAAGCTTTCTTT.

The gene calls are TRBV4-1 and TRBJ2-2, with D perhaps given as TRBD1 or TRBD2 (6 bases each). CDR1 and CDR2 from the germline V gene are MGHRA and YSYEKL. Trimming stripped 0 bases from V and 1 base from J, with 15 bases between. This CDR3 has 18 residues. Here the CDR3 DNA reads TGCGCCAGCAGCCAAGATGAGGGGGGCGGCAGGAACACCGGGGAGCTGTTTTTT. Translating it yields CASSQDEGGGRNTGELFF.

The chain has TRBV27 and TRBJ1-6; the D is unclear. Between the trimmed V and J ends, which lost 5 bases and 10 bases, there was a span of 9 bases. The CDR3 contains 12 residues. CDR1 and CDR2 from the germline V gene are MNHEY and SMNVEV (reference sequence). The DNA for the CDR3 is TGTGCCAGCAGTCCTCCCGACTCACCCCTCCACTTT. This encodes CASSPPDSPLHF.

The chain carries TRBV18 and TRBJ2-3; no clear D. The CDR3 length is 14 residues. Germline lookup yields CDR1 KGHSH and CDR2 LQKENI. V lost 2 bases to trimming and J lost 3 bases, with 9 bases between them. The CDR3 region has the DNA TGTGCCAGCTCACCAGACTGGAGTACAGATACGCAGTATTTT. This translates into CASSPDWSTDTQYF.

The chain recombines TRBV28 with TRBJ2-7; 10 nucleotides align to TRBD2. Germline trimming cut 3 bases from V and 6 bases from J; bases unmatched to any gene: 5. Germline loops: CDR1 MDHEN, CDR2 SYDVKM. The CDR3 runs to 14 residues. The CDR3 bases are TGTGCCAGCAGTTTTCTAGCGGGAGCGGGCGAGCAGTACTTC. Translation: CASSFLAGAGEQYF. The whole variable domain, remainder taken from reference TRBV28 and TRBJ2-7, is DVKVTQSSRYLVKRTGEKVFLECVQDMDHENMFWYRQDPGLGLRLIYFSYDVKMKEKGDIPEGYSVSREKKERFSLILESASTNQTSMYLCASSFLAGAGEQYFGPGTRLTVT.

In this sample, this clone turned up once. This chain connects TRBV12-5 to TRBJ2-3; the match to TRBD2 covers 10 bases. The CDR3 length is 15 residues. The junction had 9 bases not matched to a gene; V was cut back by 6 bases and J by 6 bases. Germline V gene data show CDR1 as LGHNT and CDR2 as FRNRAP. The CDR3 coding sequence is TGTGCTAGTGGCCAAGGACTAGCGGATGGGGATACGCAGTATTTT. It specifies CASGQGLADGDTQYF.

A remark on this clone: The junction departs from the called germline gene at one end, perhaps through a read error. V and J are TRBV7-7 and TRBJ2-5, with TRBD1 as a possible D gene (5 bases). The CDR3 has 13 amino acids. Germline V gene data show CDR1 as SSHAT and CDR2 as FNYEAQ (reference sequence). The DNA for the CDR3 is TGTGCTAGCAGCCCAGACAGACAAGAGACCCAGTACTTC. It translates to CASSPDRQETQYF.

The J gene is TRBJ2-1, the V gene TRBV18; D remains ambiguous. The CDR3 contains 15 residues. Germline CDR1 reads KGHSH; CDR2 reads LQKENI. V dropped 6 bases and J dropped 4 bases, with 16 bases sitting between them. CDR3 nucleotides: TGTGCCAGCTCTCTGACCAACCCTTCTTACAATGAGCAGTTCTTC. Translating it yields CASSLTNPSYNEQFF.

The chain recombines TRBV7-3 with TRBJ2-5, with no clear D. The CDR3 loop spans 15 amino acids. Germline V gene lookup returns CDR1 SGHTA and CDR2 FQGTGA. The germline V and J ends were trimmed by 2 bases and 1 base, with 11 bases remaining between them. CDR3 loop: CASSLGGLPQETQYF. The CDR3 DNA is TGTGCCAGCAGCTTAGGCGGCCTGCCCCAAGAGACCCAGTACTTC.